Shown below are 2 T cell receptor beta chains from a single sample sequenced in a study of cytomegalovirus exposure and HLA in healthy donors. It was with 60 Vbeta and 13 Jbeta primers that the PCR ran. TCRdb keeps only in-frame clones here, not all; method: immunoSEQ multiplex PCR. The sample has about 220,000 clones, around 80% seen once. The source material was PBMCs. These TCRs come from a woman aged 40 to 49 in good health and CMV-seropositive.

To note about this clone: The sample holds other DNA sequences that translate to the same CDR3. The chain combines TRBV19 with TRBJ1-6; D remains unclear. The V and J ends lost 8 bases and 0 bases respectively, with 11 bases between them. Germline CDR1 LNHDA, CDR2 SQIVND (reference sequence). The CDR3 spans 15 residues. DNA of the CDR3: TGTGCCAGTTCTCGGCGGGGCTCCTATAATTCACCCCTCCACTTT. Its translation is CASSRRGSYNSPLHF.

The chain carries TRBV6-1 and TRBJ1-2; 7 positions match TRBD1. From germline, CDR1 is MNHNS and CDR2 SASEGT. This CDR3 has 12 residues. Germline trimming cut 9 bases from V and 5 bases from J; bases unmatched to any gene: 6. CDR3 nucleotide sequence: TGTGCCAGTTCCATACAGGGGTATGGCTACACCTTC. Protein sequence: CASSIQGYGYTF.